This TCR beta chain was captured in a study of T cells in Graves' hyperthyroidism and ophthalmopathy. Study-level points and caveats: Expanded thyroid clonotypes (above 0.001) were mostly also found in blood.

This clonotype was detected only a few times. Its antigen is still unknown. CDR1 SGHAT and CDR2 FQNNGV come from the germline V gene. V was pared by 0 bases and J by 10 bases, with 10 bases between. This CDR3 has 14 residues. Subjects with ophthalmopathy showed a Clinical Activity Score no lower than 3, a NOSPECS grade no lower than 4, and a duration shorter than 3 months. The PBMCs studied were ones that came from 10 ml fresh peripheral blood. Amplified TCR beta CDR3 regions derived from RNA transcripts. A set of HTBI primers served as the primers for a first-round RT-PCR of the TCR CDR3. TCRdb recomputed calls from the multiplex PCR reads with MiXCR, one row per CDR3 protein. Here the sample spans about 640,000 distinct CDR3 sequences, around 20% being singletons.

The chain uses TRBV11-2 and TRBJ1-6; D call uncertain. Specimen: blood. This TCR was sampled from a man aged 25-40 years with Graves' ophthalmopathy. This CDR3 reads CASSLEGQASPLHF. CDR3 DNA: TGTGCCAGCAGCTTAGAGGGCCAGGCGTCACCCCTCCACTTT.